The 11 T cell receptor beta chains listed next were all sequenced from one sample in a study of T cells in Graves' hyperthyroidism and ophthalmopathy (dated by TCRdb to about 2019). Libraries were prepared through multiplex PCR. Sequencing was carried out with an Illumina HiSeq 2000. Amplification of TCR beta CDR3 regions was carried out from RNA transcripts. The TCR CDR3 was subjected to a first round of RT-PCR using the HTBI primer set and the Qiagen OneStep RT-PCR kit. TCRdb reprocessing: public reads trimmed at Q25 with fastp, clones called with MiXCR, in-frame beta chains kept. Rows are unified per CDR3 protein, each entry keeping the most common DNA and genes. The table for this sample lists approximately 510,000 distinct CDR3 sequences; roughly 20% of them were counted only once. The ten biggest clones cover approximately 25% of the sample. The material sequenced was blood. The receptors were sampled from a man in his late teens or twenties with Graves' hyperthyroidism.

V and J are TRBV20-1 and TRBJ2-7; D unresolved. The V gene's germline CDR1 is DFQATT and CDR2 SNEGSKA (reference sequence). There are 14 residues in the CDR3. V was clipped by 6 bases and J by 2 bases, with 17 bases between them. The CDR3 DNA reads TGCAGTGCCACCACTCTCTTACGGACCTACGAGCAGTACTTC. Protein product: CSATTLLRTYEQYF.

This clonotype was seen only once. Its ends do not fully match the called genes, so a read error is possible. The chain is built from TRBV20-1 and TRBJ1-1; D remains ambiguous. Germline lookup yields CDR1 DFQATT and CDR2 SNEGSKA (reference sequence). This CDR3 is built from 13 residues. This CDR3 is CSASFLGGTDAFF. The CDR3 region has the DNA TGCAGTGCTAGTTTCCTGGGAGGCACTGATGCTTTCTTT.

The chain joins TRBV11-1 to TRBJ1-2; 7 bases are shared with TRBD1. V gave up 5 bases and J gave up 1 base; unmatched junction bases: 10. The CDR3 extends over 16 amino acids. The germline V gene encodes CDR1 SGHAT and CDR2 FQDESV (reference sequence). The CDR3 loop is CASSRPRDRVNYGYTF. The CDR3 DNA follows: TGTGCCAGCAGCCGACCTCGGGACAGAGTTAACTATGGCTACACCTTC.

This clonotype was counted at least ten times. This sequence joins TRBV2 and TRBJ1-5, with 7 bases that match TRBD1. Germline CDR1 reads SNHLY; CDR2 reads FYNNEI. Trimming took 5 bases from V and 2 from J; bases not matched to a gene: 3. This CDR3 is 14 amino acids long. CDR3: CASSKGGGNQPQHF. DNA of the CDR3: TGTGCCAGCAGTAAAGGGGGCGGCAATCAGCCCCAGCATTTT.

There are many counts of this clonotype. The V and J genes are TRBV28 and TRBJ2-5; maybe TRBD2 (7 bases). V lost 7 bases and J 1 base, leaving 16 bases between the germline ends. CDR1 is MDHEN, CDR2 SYDVKM, per germline. This CDR3 contains 15 residues. CDR3 sequence reads: CASKSQGGVQETQYF. The CDR3 DNA reads TGTGCCAGCAAATCACAAGGGGGGGTCCAAGAGACCCAGTACTTC.

This clonotype was picked up many times. The V gene is TRBV28, the J gene TRBJ1-2; tentatively, D is TRBD1 (5 bases). This CDR3 comprises 14 residues. In germline, CDR1 is MDHEN, CDR2 SYDVKM. V shed 6 bases and J shed 3 bases, with 14 bases lying between them. CDR3 bases: TGTGCCAGCAGGCAACCCCCAGGGCACTATGGCTACACCTTC. Protein sequence: CASRQPPGHYGYTF.

V gene TRBV24-1 combines with J gene TRBJ2-3; the match to TRBD2 covers 12 bases. Germline V CDR1 and CDR2: KGHDR, SFDVKD. The CDR3 sequence is 13 residues long. V trimming: 4 bases; J trimming: 15 bases; junction bases outside the gene matches: 7. The CDR3 nucleotides are TGTGCCACCAGTGAACTGACTAGCGGGAGACTCTATTTT. Translation: CATSELTSGRLYF.

The sample holds many counts of this clonotype. The genes are TRBV7-3 and TRBJ1-1; D gene unclear. Germline CDR1 and CDR2: SGHTA and FQGTGA. There are 15 residues in the CDR3. Trimming pared 3 bases from V and 0 bases from J, leaving 11 bases between. The CDR3 region is CASSFRPKMNTEAFF. The DNA of the CDR3 is TGTGCCAGCAGCTTTCGTCCAAAAATGAACACTGAAGCTTTCTTT. Full variable domain (missing parts from reference TRBV7-3 and TRBJ1-1): GAGVSQTPSNKVTEKGKYVELRCDPISGHTALYWYRQSLGQGPEFLIYFQGTGAADDSGLPNDRFFAVRPEGSVSTLKIQRTERGDSAVYLCASSFRPKMNTEAFFGQGTRLTVV.

This chain connects TRBV6-1 to TRBJ1-5, with D possibly matching TRBD1 (5 bases). Germline values: CDR1 MNHNS, CDR2 SASEGT. Trimming pared 6 bases from V and 5 bases from J, leaving 11 bases between. The CDR3 runs 13 residues. For the CDR3, the DNA is TGTGCCAGCAGGCCAGGGATCCATCAGCCCCAGCATTTT. It translates to CASRPGIHQPQHF.

The chain uses TRBV28 and TRBJ2-7; TRBD2 might be the D (6 bases). Trimming took 5 bases from V and 3 from J, leaving 20 bases between them. This CDR3 is built from 16 residues. The germline CDR1 and CDR2 sequences are MDHEN and SYDVKM. The DNA for the CDR3 is TGTGCCAGCAGTCCCCGCGAGGCGGGGTTAAGCTACGAGCAGTACTTC. It is translated as CASSPREAGLSYEQYF.

The V and J genes are TRBV6-1 and TRBJ1-6, with a possible D match to TRBD1 (5 bases). This CDR3 is built from 17 residues. V lost 1 base to trimming and J lost 7 bases, with 17 bases between them. Germline CDR1 MNHNS, CDR2 SASEGT. In nucleotides, the CDR3 is TGTGCCAGCAGTGAAGTATTGGGGGGGGTTACAAATTCACCCCTCCACTTT. This sequence encodes CASSEVLGGVTNSPLHF.